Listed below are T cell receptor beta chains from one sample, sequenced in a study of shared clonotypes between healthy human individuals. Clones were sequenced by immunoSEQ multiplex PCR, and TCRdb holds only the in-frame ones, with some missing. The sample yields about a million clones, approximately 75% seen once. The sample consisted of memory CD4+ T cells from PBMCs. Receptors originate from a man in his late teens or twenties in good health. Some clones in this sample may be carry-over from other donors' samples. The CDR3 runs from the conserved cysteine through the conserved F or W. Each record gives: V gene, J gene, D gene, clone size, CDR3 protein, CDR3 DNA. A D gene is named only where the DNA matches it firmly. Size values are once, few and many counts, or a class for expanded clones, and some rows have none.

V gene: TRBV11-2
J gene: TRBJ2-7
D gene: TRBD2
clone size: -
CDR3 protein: CASSSLRVTSGRAYEQYF
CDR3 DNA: TGTGCCAGCAGCTCCCTCCGGGTGACTAGCGGGAGGGCTTACGAGCAGTACTTC

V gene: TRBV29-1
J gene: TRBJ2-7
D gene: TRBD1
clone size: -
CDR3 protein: CSARTGGVEQYF
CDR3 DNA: TGCAGCGCGAGGACAGGGGGCGTAGAGCAGTACTTC

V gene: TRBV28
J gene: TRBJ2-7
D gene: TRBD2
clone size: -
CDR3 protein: CASRTSENYEQYF
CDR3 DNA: TGTGCCAGCAGAACTAGCGAGAATTACGAGCAGTACTTC

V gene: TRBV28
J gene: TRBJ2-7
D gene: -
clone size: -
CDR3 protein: CASSSPGPLQYF
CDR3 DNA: TGTGCCAGCAGTTCACCCGGGCCTTTACAGTACTTC

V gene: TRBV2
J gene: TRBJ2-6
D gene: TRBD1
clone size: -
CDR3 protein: CATKGGQGYAGANVLTF
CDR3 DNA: TGTGCCACCAAAGGGGGACAGGGGTATGCTGGGGCCAACGTCCTGACTTTC

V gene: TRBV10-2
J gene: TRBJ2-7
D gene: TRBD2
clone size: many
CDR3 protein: CASSVPSGYEQYF
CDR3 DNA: TGCGCCAGCAGTGTGCCTAGCGGCTACGAGCAGTACTTC

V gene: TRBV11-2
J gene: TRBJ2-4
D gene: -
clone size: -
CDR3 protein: CASSPVAKNIQYF
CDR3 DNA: TGTGCCAGCAGCCCAGTAGCCAAAAACATTCAGTACTTC

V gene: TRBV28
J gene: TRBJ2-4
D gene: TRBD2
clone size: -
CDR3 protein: CASSTSGTSWHIQYF
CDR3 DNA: TGTGCCAGCAGCACCTCCGGGACTAGCTGGCACATTCAGTACTTC

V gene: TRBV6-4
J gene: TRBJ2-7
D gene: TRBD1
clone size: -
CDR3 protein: CASSVAGGSYEQYF
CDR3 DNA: TGTGCCAGCAGTGTCGCAGGGGGCTCCTACGAGCAGTACTTC

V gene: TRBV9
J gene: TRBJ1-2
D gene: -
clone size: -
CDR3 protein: CASSDRTDDGRGYTF
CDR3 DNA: TGTGCCAGCAGCGACCGGACAGACGACGGTAGGGGCTACACCTTC

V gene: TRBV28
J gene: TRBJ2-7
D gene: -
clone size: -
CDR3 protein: CASRLRSSYEQYF
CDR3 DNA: TGTGCCAGCAGACTGCGGTCCTCCTACGAGCAGTACTTC

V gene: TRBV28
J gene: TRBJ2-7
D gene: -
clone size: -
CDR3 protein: CASSRGPSYEQYF
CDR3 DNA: TGTGCCAGCAGCCGGGGGCCCTCCTACGAGCAGTACTTC

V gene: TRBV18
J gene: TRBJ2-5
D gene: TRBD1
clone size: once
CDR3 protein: CASSPPGQGGETQYF
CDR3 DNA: TGTGCCAGCTCGCCACCGGGACAGGGAGGGGAGACCCAGTACTTC

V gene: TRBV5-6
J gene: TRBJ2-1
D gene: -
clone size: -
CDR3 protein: CASSLADEQFF
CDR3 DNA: TGTGCCAGCAGCTTGGCGGATGAGCAGTTCTTC

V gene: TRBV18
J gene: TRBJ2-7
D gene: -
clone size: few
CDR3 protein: CASSPTGGNTEQYF
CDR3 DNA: TGTGCCAGCTCACCCACGGGTGGGAACACCGAGCAGTACTTC

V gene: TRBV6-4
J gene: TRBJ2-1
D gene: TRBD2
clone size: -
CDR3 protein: CASSGRTSGQPGEQFF
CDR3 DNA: TGTGCCAGCAGTGGGCGGACTAGCGGGCAACCGGGTGAGCAGTTCTTC

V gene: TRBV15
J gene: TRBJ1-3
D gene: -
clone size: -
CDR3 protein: CATSRADDTIYF
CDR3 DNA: TGTGCCACCAGCAGAGCGGATGACACCATATATTTT

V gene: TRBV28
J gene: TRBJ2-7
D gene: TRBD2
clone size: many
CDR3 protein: CASSTIDSLAGVSDEQYF
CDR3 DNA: TGTGCCAGCAGTACTATAGATTCACTAGCGGGAGTAAGCGACGAGCAGTACTTC

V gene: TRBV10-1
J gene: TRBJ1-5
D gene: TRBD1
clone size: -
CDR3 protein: CASTRGGQGGNQPQHF
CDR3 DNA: TGCGCCAGCACTCGCGGGGGGCAGGGGGGCAATCAGCCCCAGCATTTT

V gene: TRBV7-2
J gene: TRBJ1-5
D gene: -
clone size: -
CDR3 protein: CASSSTSPGSQPQHF
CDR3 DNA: TGTGCCAGCAGCTCCACTTCCCCCGGGTCCCAGCCCCAGCATTTT

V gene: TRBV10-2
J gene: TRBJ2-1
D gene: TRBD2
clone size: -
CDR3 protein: CATRTRRNNEQFF
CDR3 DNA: TGCGCCACTCGGACTAGAAGGAACAATGAGCAGTTCTTC

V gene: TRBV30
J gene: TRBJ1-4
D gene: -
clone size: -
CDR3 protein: CAWSWGGHEKLFF
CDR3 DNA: TGTGCCTGGAGTTGGGGAGGACATGAAAAACTGTTTTTT

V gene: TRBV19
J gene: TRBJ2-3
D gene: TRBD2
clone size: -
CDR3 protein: CASRTTSAGTDTQYF
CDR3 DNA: TGTGCCAGTAGGACGACTAGCGCTGGGACAGATACGCAGTATTTT

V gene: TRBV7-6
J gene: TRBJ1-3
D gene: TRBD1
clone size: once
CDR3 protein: CATGQGRLSSGNTIYF
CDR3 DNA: TGTGCCACGGGACAGGGTAGATTAAGCTCTGGAAACACCATATATTTT

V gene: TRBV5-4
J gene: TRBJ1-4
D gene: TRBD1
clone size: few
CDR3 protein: CASTQGATNEKLFF
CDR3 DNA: TGTGCCAGCACCCAGGGGGCGACTAATGAAAAACTGTTTTTT

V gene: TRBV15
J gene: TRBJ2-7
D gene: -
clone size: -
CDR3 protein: CATSRVLEAYEQYF
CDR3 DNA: TGTGCCACCAGCAGAGTACTAGAAGCCTACGAGCAGTACTTC

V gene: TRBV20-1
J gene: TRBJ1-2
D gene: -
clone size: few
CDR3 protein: CSVRGGYGYTF
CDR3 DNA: TGCAGTGTAAGGGGAGGCTATGGCTACACCTTC

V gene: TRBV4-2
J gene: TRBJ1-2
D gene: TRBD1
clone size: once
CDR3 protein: CASRRGETGGSGYTF
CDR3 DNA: TGTGCCAGCAGGAGGGGGGAGACAGGGGGCTCTGGCTACACCTTC

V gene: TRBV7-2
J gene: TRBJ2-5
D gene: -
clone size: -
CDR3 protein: CASGLPGLGETQYF
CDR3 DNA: TGTGCCAGCGGTCTACCGGGACTTGGGGAGACCCAGTACTTC

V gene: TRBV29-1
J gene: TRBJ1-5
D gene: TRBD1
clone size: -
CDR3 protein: CSVGGQGQQPQHF
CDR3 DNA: TGCAGCGTTGGGGGACAGGGTCAGCAGCCCCAGCATTTT

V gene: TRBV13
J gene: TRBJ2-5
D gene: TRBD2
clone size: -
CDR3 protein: CASSLSSASGVQYF
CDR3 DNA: TGTGCCAGCAGCTTGTCCTCGGCTAGCGGGGTTCAGTACTTC

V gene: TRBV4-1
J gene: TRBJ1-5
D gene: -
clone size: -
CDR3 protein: CASSQGRTSGGQPQHF
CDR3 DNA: TGCGCCAGCAGCCAAGGACGGACTTCCGGGGGTCAGCCCCAGCATTTT

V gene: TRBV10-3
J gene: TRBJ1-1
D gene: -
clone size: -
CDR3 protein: CAISFRGVGAEAFF
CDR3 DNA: TGTGCCATCAGCTTCAGGGGCGTTGGAGCTGAAGCTTTCTTT

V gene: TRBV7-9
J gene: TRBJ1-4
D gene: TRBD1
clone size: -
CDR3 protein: CASSYRGPYEKLFF
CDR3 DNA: TGTGCCAGCAGCTACAGGGGGCCTTATGAAAAACTGTTTTTT

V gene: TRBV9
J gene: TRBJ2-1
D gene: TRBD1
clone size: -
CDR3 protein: CASSVDRGNEQFF
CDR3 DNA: TGTGCCAGCAGCGTAGACAGGGGAAATGAGCAGTTCTTC

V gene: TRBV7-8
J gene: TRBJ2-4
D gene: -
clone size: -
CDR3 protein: CASSLTGLAKNIQYF
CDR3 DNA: TGTGCCAGCAGCTTAACCGGCCTAGCCAAAAACATTCAGTACTTC

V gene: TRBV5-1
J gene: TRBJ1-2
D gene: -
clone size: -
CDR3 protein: CASSLDEGLNYGYTF
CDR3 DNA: TGCGCCAGCAGCTTGGATGAGGGATTGAACTATGGCTACACCTTC

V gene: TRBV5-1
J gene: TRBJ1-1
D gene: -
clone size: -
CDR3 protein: CASSYYSLNTEAFF
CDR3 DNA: TGCGCCAGCAGCTACTACAGCTTGAACACTGAAGCTTTCTTT

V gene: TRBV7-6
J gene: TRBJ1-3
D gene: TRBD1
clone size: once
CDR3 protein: CASSITGEGNTIYF
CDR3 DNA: TGTGCCAGCAGCATAACAGGGGAGGGAAACACCATATATTTT

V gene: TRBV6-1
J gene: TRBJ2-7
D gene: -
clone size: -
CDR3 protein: CASSWDGTYEQYF
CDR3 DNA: TGTGCCAGCAGTTGGGACGGGACCTACGAGCAGTACTTC